A single sample gave rise to the 10 T cell receptor beta chains below, sequenced in a study of blood T cell repertoires in COVID-19. The assay was immunoSEQ multiplex PCR, and TCRdb's table has in-frame clones only and misses some. The sample contains roughly 150,000 clones, 78% of which appear only once. The sample taken for sequencing was peripheral blood. All receptors come from a woman older than 75 with acute or convalescent COVID-19.

V is TRBV18 and J is TRBJ2-1, with 9 bases fitting TRBD1. In germline, CDR1 is KGHSH, CDR2 LQKENI. This CDR3 is built from 17 residues. With V trimmed by 1 base and J by 4 bases, 8 bases remained unmatched. The DNA of the CDR3 is TGTGCCAGCTCACCACGAGGGACCGGACAGGGGTACAATGAGCAGTTCTTC. Translated: CASSPRGTGQGYNEQFF.

J is TRBJ1-1 and V is TRBV5-1; the match to TRBD1 covers 8 bases. Unmatched junction bases numbered 5, after V lost 3 bases and J lost 1 base. Germline assignment: CDR1 SGHRS and CDR2 YFSETQ. The CDR3 is 15 residues long. In DNA form, the CDR3 reads TGCGCCAGCAGCTGGCGACAGGGGTGGAACACTGAAGCTTTCTTT. Its protein is CASSWRQGWNTEAFF.

This clone came up once. This rearrangement joins TRBV6-1 to TRBJ2-7; 10 bases are a match to TRBD2. V was pared by 1 base and J by 3 bases, with 3 bases of the junction left unmatched. The CDR3 spans 15 residues. Germline V gene lookup returns CDR1 MNHNS and CDR2 SASEGT. This CDR3 reads CASSEGVAGGYEQYF. CDR3 in DNA: TGTGCCAGCAGTGAAGGGGTAGCGGGGGGCTACGAGCAGTACTTC.

The gene calls are TRBV6-1 and TRBJ1-5; the D is unclear. Trimming took off 0 bases at V and 0 bases at J, with 12 bases between the two ends. CDR3 length: 17 amino acids. Germline V gene data show CDR1 as MNHNS and CDR2 as SASEGT. The CDR3 loop is CASSEAWRSDSNQPQHF. As DNA, the CDR3 is TGTGCCAGCAGTGAAGCGTGGAGGAGCGATAGCAATCAGCCCCAGCATTTT.

The CDR3 region is CASSYSRRGRDYGYTF. CDR3 nucleotide sequence: TGTGCCAGCAGTTACAGCCGGCGCGGCAGGGACTATGGCTACACCTTC. This chain joins TRBV6-5 and TRBJ1-2; maybe TRBD1 (5 bases). V shed 2 bases and J shed 3 bases, with 16 bases lying between them. The CDR3 has 16 residues. CDR1 and CDR2 from the germline V gene are MNHEY and SVGAGI.

This chain uses TRBV11-2 with TRBJ2-7; D gene ambiguous. V lost 1 base to trimming and J lost 2 bases, with 12 bases between them. Germline lookup yields CDR1 SGHAT and CDR2 FQNNGV. CDR3 length: 15 amino acids. CDR3 DNA: TGTGCCAGCAGCTTAGCGAGACTTGCAACCTACGAGCAGTACTTC. Residues: CASSLARLATYEQYF.

This chain uses TRBV28 with TRBJ1-4, with TRBD1 matching over 7 bases. This CDR3 has 15 residues. From germline, CDR1 is MDHEN and CDR2 SYDVKM. The V segment lost 8 bases and the J segment 4 bases; nucleotides outside the gene matches: 10. Here the CDR3 reads CASGGVGQRNEKLFF. For the CDR3, the DNA is TGTGCCAGCGGCGGTGTGGGACAGCGTAATGAAAAACTGTTTTTT.

The chain uses TRBV12-5 and TRBJ2-1, with D possibly being TRBD2 (5 bases). Trimming took 4 bases from V and 14 from J, leaving 18 bases between them. This CDR3 is built from 13 residues. The germline V gene has CDR1 LGHNT and CDR2 FRNRAP. The CDR3 DNA reads TGTGCTAGTGGTTCATCACTAGGAACGGGCAAGTTCTTC. Its translation is CASGSSLGTGKFF.

V is TRBV5-4 and J is TRBJ2-3; D call uncertain. Germline V gives CDR1 SGHNT, CDR2 YYREEE (reference sequence). The CDR3 is 15 residues long. Trimming cost V 1 base and J 3 bases, with 12 bases left between them. CDR3 region: CASSLRQAPTDTQYF. DNA of the CDR3: TGTGCCAGCAGCTTGCGGCAGGCACCTACAGATACGCAGTATTTT.

The V call is TRBV28, the J call TRBJ2-2, with 8 nucleotides matching TRBD2. There are 16 residues in the CDR3. With 6 bases clipped from V and 1 base from J, the junction kept 7 bases outside the gene matches. Germline lookup yields CDR1 MDHEN and CDR2 SYDVKM. The chain's CDR3 is CASSPVLAGNTGELFF. CDR3 in DNA: TGTGCCAGCAGCCCCGTGCTAGCGGGGAACACCGGGGAGCTGTTTTTT.